The subject of this entry is one T cell receptor (beta chain). The antigen remains unidentified. This sample is part of a study of immune characteristics of hereditary and idiopathic chronic pancreatitis. Total pancreatectomy with islet autotransplantation was the source of the chronic pancreatitis pancreas tissue. No included patient had a known diabetes history. TCR beta sequencing used genomic DNA from unsorted bulk pancreas tissue. V dropped 0 bases and J dropped 2 bases, with 7 bases sitting between them. Looked up from germline, CDR1 is SGDLS and CDR2 is YYNGEE. The CDR3 has 14 residues. Study-level findings and limits: Patients with more severe chronic pancreatitis had more productive TCR rearrangements.

Some clones are missing from TCRdb's copy, which holds only in-frame ones; the method was immunoSEQ multiplex PCR. The data hold some 2,000 clones, with roughly 68% observed a single time. Sequenced material: pancreas tissue with hereditary chronic pancreatitis. The chain carries TRBV9 and TRBJ2-3; no definite D call. The receptor comes from a human donor with chronic pancreatitis. CDR3 amino acids: CASSVVGNTDTQYF. CDR3 sequence (DNA): TGTGCCAGCAGCGTAGTGGGGAACACAGATACGCAGTATTTT.